Presented here are 23 T cell receptor beta chains from one specimen sequenced in a study of tumor-infiltrating lymphocytes in primary liver carcinoma (dated by TCRdb to 2016 to 2017). The sequencer was an Illumina HiSeq 2500. TCRbeta-specific cDNA was reverse-transcribed from about 520 ng total RNA using a constant-region primer and ProtoScript II reverse transcriptase. Construction of the TCRbeta libraries relied on three nested rounds of multiplex PCR, following a slightly modified ARM-PCR procedure. Multiplex TRBV1-TRBV30 forward primers and a Cbeta reverse primer were used in the first two PCR rounds, each of which was run for around 10 cycles. TCRdb reran the public reads through fastp at Q25 and MiXCR, keeping productive beta chains. Rows are unified per CDR3 protein, each entry keeping the most common DNA and genes. The sample table contains fewer than 250,000 distinct CDR3 sequences; only one count was recorded for 65% of them. The leading ten clones occupy 6% to 8.5% of the sample.

Blood RNA was extracted from unsorted whole blood with TRIzol reagent; germline DNA came from the DNeasy Blood & Tissue kit. Sequenced sample: peripheral blood. The receptors shown here come from a woman aged 60-70 years with primary liver carcinoma and hepatitis B virus infection.

On this clonotype itself: This sequence may be a read error, since a much larger clone differs from it by one base. The chain is built from TRBV6-1 and TRBJ2-1, with 7 bases matching TRBD2. Germline lookup yields CDR1 MNHNS and CDR2 SASEGT. V lost 11 bases to trimming and J lost 3 bases; unmatched junction nucleotides: 10. CDR3 length: 14 amino acids. CDR3 loop: CAWINGLGYNEQFF. The CDR3, as DNA: TGTGCCTGGATTAACGGACTAGGCTACAATGAGCAGTTCTTC.

Regarding this clonotype: One end of the junction fails to match germline, which may point to a read error. The chain links TRBV5-6 to TRBJ1-1; D is unclear. CDR1 and CDR2 (germline): SGHDT, YYEEEE. This CDR3 is built from 12 residues. Here the CDR3 DNA reads TGTGCCAGGAGCTTGGCCATGCGGGAAGCTTTCTTT. Protein: CARSLAMREAFF.

A word on this clonotype: At one boundary the junction diverges from the germline segment, which might be a read error. The rearrangement joins TRBV6-6 to TRBJ1-2, with 8 bases aligning to TRBD1. The CDR3 loop spans 14 amino acids. Germline CDR1 MNHNY, CDR2 SVGAGI (reference sequence). CDR3 in DNA: TGTTCCAGCAGATCAGGGGGCGGTAACTATGGCTACACCTTC. The encoded protein is CSSRSGGGNYGYTF.

With respect to this clonotype: Just one base apart from a much larger clone, this may be a read error. The chain is built from TRBV6-6 and TRBJ1-1, with D tentatively TRBD1 (5 bases). The CDR3 covers 15 residues. Trimming stripped 0 bases from V and 3 bases from J, with 11 bases between. From germline, CDR1 is MNHNY and CDR2 SVGAGI (reference sequence). The DNA for the CDR3 is TGTGCCAGCAGTTACTCGAGGGGAGTGGACACTGAAGCTTTCTTT. Translated, it gives CASSYSRGVDTEAFF.

For this clonotype: Relative to the germline gene, one junction end is altered; a read error may explain this. V usage is TRBV11-3 and J usage is TRBJ2-1; maybe TRBD2 (6 bases). CDR1 SGHNT and CDR2 YENEEA come from the germline V gene. This CDR3 comprises 17 residues. DNA for the CDR3: TGTGCCAGCAGCTTAGGCGGGGCAGGAAGCTCCTACAATGAGCGGTTCTTC. Its translation: CASSLGGAGSSYNERFF. The full variable domain, its missing parts supplied by reference TRBV11-3 and TRBJ2-1, is EAGVVQSPRYKIIEKKQPVAFWCNPISGHNTLYWYLQNLGQGPELLIRYENEEAVDDSQLPKDRFSAERLKGVDSTLKIQPAELGDSAVYLCASSLGGAGSSYNERFFGPGTRLTVL.

To note about this clonotype: Germline is not matched at one junction end, which may reflect a read error. This sequence joins TRBV6-5 and TRBJ1-2; D is undetermined. From germline, CDR1 is MNHEY and CDR2 SVGAGI. The CDR3 sequence is 14 residues long. The CDR3 DNA sequence: TGTGCCAACAGTGTCATACGGGCGGACTATGGCTACACCTTC. It translates to CANSVIRADYGYTF.

As concerns this clonotype: An end of the junction does not agree with germline; a read error may underlie this. The V call is TRBV11-2, the J call TRBJ1-1, with D tentatively TRBD1 (5 bases). The length of the CDR3 is 14 residues. The germline gives CDR1 SGHAT, CDR2 FQNNGV. The CDR3 coding sequence is TGTGCCAACAGCTTAGTAGGGGCCAACACTGAAGCTTTCTTT. Its protein is CANSLVGANTEAFF.

Details on this clonotype: It is unclear where the CDR3 begins or ends on the DNA, so no DNA is shown, and the CDR3 is as TCRdb lists it. J is TRBJ1-1 and V is TRBV11-1; the DNA was not used to check the table's D call, TRBD1. Inclusive of both ends, the CDR3 amounts to 17 amino acids. The germline V gene has CDR1 SGHAT and CDR2 FQDESV (reference sequence). This chain's CDR3 is CASSLVGTGAMNTETFF.

Concerning this clonotype: Just one base apart from a much larger clone, this may be a read error. The chain is built from TRBV28 and TRBJ2-1, with D hard to call. CDR1 is MDHEN and CDR2 is SYDVKM in the germline V gene. This CDR3 is 13 amino acids long. CDR3 sequence reads: CATTPPLYNEHFF. The DNA for the CDR3 is TGTGCCACCACTCCCCCTCTCTACAATGAGCATTTCTTC. Looking up the rest from reference TRBV28 and TRBJ2-1 gives the full variable domain: DVKVTQSSRYLVKRTGEKVFLECVQDMDHENMFWYRQDPGLGLRLIYFSYDVKMKEKGDIPEGYSVSREKKERFSLILESASTNQTSMYLCATTPPLYNEHFFGPGTRLTVL.

Notes on this clonotype: At one end, the junction sequence differs from germline, possibly due to a read error. V is TRBV12-3 or TRBV12-4 and J is TRBJ2-2; TRBD2 aligns across 9 bases. This CDR3 contains 17 residues. CDR3 protein: CASSLLAGRFQTGEPFF. CDR3 in DNA: TGTGCCAGCAGTTTGCTAGCGGGGAGGTTCCAAACCGGGGAGCCGTTTTTT.

Notes on this clonotype: The junction differs from germline at one of its ends, possibly a read error. The rearrangement joins TRBV12-3 or TRBV12-4 to TRBJ1-2, with 7 bases aligning to TRBD1. The CDR3 sequence is 13 residues long. CDR3 region: CASTDTDRMGYTF. The CDR3 DNA reads as TGCGCCAGCACCGATACGGACAGGATGGGCTACACCTTC.

A word on this clonotype: One end of the junction is discordant with germline, which a read error may explain. The chain joins TRBV11-3 to TRBJ2-5; the match to TRBD2 covers 9 bases. The germline V gene encodes CDR1 SGHNT and CDR2 YENEEA. The CDR3 runs to 17 residues. The chain's CDR3 is CASSVAGEERVGETQYF. The CDR3 nucleotides are TGTGCTAGCAGCGTAGCGGGAGAGGAGCGGGTCGGAGAGACCCAGTACTTC.

This clonotype has at least ten counts. The V gene is TRBV12-3 or TRBV12-4, the J gene TRBJ2-7, with D uncertain. This CDR3 is built from 13 residues. V was pared by 0 bases and J by 4 bases, with 7 bases between. This CDR3 reads CASSLAGRYEQYF. In DNA, the CDR3 is TGTGCCAGCAGTTTAGCAGGTAGATACGAGCAGTACTTC.

V is TRBV2 and J is TRBJ1-3; a possible D gene is TRBD1 (5 bases). CDR1 SNHLY and CDR2 FYNNEI come from the germline V gene. V was shortened by 3 bases and J by 2 bases, with 14 bases between the two germline ends. The CDR3 runs 16 residues. The CDR3 DNA follows: TGTGCCAGCAGTGACTTCGGGGCAGCAACTGGAAACACCATATATTTT. It codes for CASSDFGAATGNTIYF. The variable domain in full, completed from reference TRBV2 and TRBJ1-3, reads EPEVTQTPSHQVTQMGQEVILRCVPISNHLYFYWYRQILGQKVEFLVSFYNNEISEKSEIFDDQFSVERPDGSNFTLKIRSTKLEDSAMYFCASSDFGAATGNTIYFGEGSWLTVV.

Of note for this clonotype: A junction end diverges from the germline sequence, so it may reflect a read error. The chain links TRBV4-1 to TRBJ2-2; 7 bases fit TRBD2. This CDR3 contains 17 residues. Germline assignment: CDR1 MGHRA and CDR2 YSYEKL. CDR3 loop: CASSYTLLADNIGELFF. In DNA form, the CDR3 reads TGCGCCAGCAGCTACACTCTCCTAGCGGACAACATCGGGGAGCTGTTTTTT.

This clonotype showed up many times. This sequence joins TRBV29-1 and TRBJ2-5; no clear D gene. V was cut by 7 bases and J by 2 bases, with 11 bases left in between. This CDR3 spans 12 amino acids. Germline CDR1 SQVTM, CDR2 ANQGSEA. The CDR3 sequence: CSAIGIQETQYF. The CDR3 DNA sequence: TGCAGCGCAATCGGCATACAAGAGACCCAGTACTTC.

On this clonotype itself: This sequence may be a read error, since a much larger clone differs from it by one base. This chain connects TRBV6-6 to TRBJ1-5; 7 positions agree with TRBD1. This CDR3 has 14 residues. Germline CDR1 reads MNHNY; CDR2 reads SVGAGI (reference sequence). The CDR3 protein is CVSSSTTGNQPQHF. The CDR3 DNA sequence: TGTGTCAGCAGTTCGACGACAGGGAATCAGCCCCAGCATTTT.

To note about this clonotype: Here the CDR3 omits its conserved ending phenylalanine or tryptophan, so a read error is the likely source. The chain is built from TRBV11-2 and TRBJ1-1; D is uncertain. V was pared by 3 bases and J by 0 bases, with 11 bases between. Looked up from germline, CDR1 is SGHAT and CDR2 is FQNNGV. CDR3 size: 15 residues. The CDR3 DNA is TGTGCCAGCAGCTTTATGGGTAGAATGAACACTGAAGCTTTCTCT. It yields the protein CASSFMGRMNTEAFS.

This clonotype was found many times. The rearrangement joins TRBV29-1 to TRBJ1-5; TRBD1 is a possible D gene (5 bases). The CDR3 is 14 residues long. Germline loops: CDR1 SQVTM, CDR2 ANQGSEA. V lost 4 bases and J 9 bases, leaving 19 bases between the germline ends. The CDR3 coding sequence is TGCAGCGTTGCAATTGAGGGGACCTCGGGGCCCCAGCATTTT. Its translation is CSVAIEGTSGPQHF.

In this sample, this clonotype turned up a few times. The chain joins TRBV28 to TRBJ2-7, with D possibly matching TRBD1 (6 bases). The V gene's germline CDR1 is MDHEN and CDR2 SYDVKM. This CDR3 region has 13 residues. With 7 bases removed from V and 2 bases from J, the gap between germline ends came to 12 bases. The CDR3 coding sequence is TGTGCCAGCAAAACAGGGCTAACCTACGAGCAGTACTTC. Translating gives CASKTGLTYEQYF.

This chain links TRBV6-1 with TRBJ2-1; the D is unclear. In germline, CDR1 is MNHNS, CDR2 SASEGT. The CDR3 sequence is 14 residues long. V lost 5 bases to trimming and J lost 5 bases, with 13 bases between them. DNA for the CDR3: TGTGCCAGCAGTCGCCTATGTTCGCACAATGAGCAGTTCTTC. Protein: CASSRLCSHNEQFF.

The V and J genes are TRBV6-1 and TRBJ1-1; D may be TRBD1 (5 bases). From germline, CDR1 is MNHNS and CDR2 SASEGT. The CDR3 sequence is 14 residues long. Trimming removed 8 bases from V and 0 bases from J, with 13 bases in between. CDR3 coding DNA: TGTGCCAGCCCACGACGGGGGGTGAACACTGAAGCTTTCTTT. Encoded protein: CASPRRGVNTEAFF.

The gene calls are TRBV11-1 and TRBJ1-5, with a tentative D call TRBD1 (5 bases). From germline, CDR1 is SGHAT and CDR2 FQDESV (reference sequence). This CDR3 contains 16 residues. V lost 5 bases, J lost 3 bases, and 17 bases lay in between. The CDR3 coding sequence is TGTGCCAGCAGCGCAATCTCCACAGGACTCAATCAGCCCCAGCATTTT. It encodes CASSAISTGLNQPQHF.